The 13 T cell receptor beta chains below all came from one sample that was sequenced in a study of Graves' ophthalmopathy and Graves' hyperthyroidism. Using RNA transcripts, the TCR beta CDR3 regions were amplified. HTBI primers primed a first-round RT-PCR, and a second-round multiplex PCR followed. TCRdb reanalysed the multiplex PCR reads using MiXCR and keeps one entry per CDR3 protein. This sample has approximately 540,000 distinct CDR3 sequences, with under 45% found just once. The source material was peripheral blood or thyroid tissue (not recorded which). These receptors originate from an adult man with Graves' hyperthyroidism.

The chain recombines TRBV28 with TRBJ2-5; 8 nucleotides match TRBD1. The germline V gene has CDR1 MDHEN and CDR2 SYDVKM. CDR3 length equals 16 residues. V was clipped by 5 bases and J by 4 bases; unmatched bases: 12. Here the CDR3 reads CASSPSPSTGVETQYF. The CDR3 DNA follows: TGTGCCAGCAGTCCAAGCCCGTCGACAGGGGTAGAGACCCAGTACTTC.

This clonotype was detected many times. This chain uses TRBV29-1 with TRBJ2-7, with a weak D call TRBD1 (5 bases). The germline CDR1 and CDR2 sequences are SQVTM and ANQGSEA. The CDR3 spans 12 residues. The V end lost 3 bases, the J end lost 3 bases, and 9 bases lay between the germline ends. The CDR3: CSVEGHVYEQYF. The CDR3 coding sequence is TGCAGCGTTGAGGGGCACGTCTACGAGCAGTACTTC.

This clonotype was found many times. The V and J genes are TRBV6-5 and TRBJ2-2; TRBD2 is a possible D gene (6 bases). This CDR3 comprises 13 residues. Deletions cut 2 bases from V and 7 bases from J, with 8 bases between. From germline, CDR1 is MNHEY and CDR2 SVGAGI. CDR3 sequence: CASSYGGNGELFF. CDR3 coding DNA: TGTGCCAGCAGTTACGGGGGGAACGGGGAGCTGTTTTTT.

The J gene is TRBJ2-7, the V gene TRBV7-2, with a weak D call TRBD2 (5 bases). V lost 5 bases to trimming and J lost 10 bases, with 21 bases between them. The CDR3 is 14 amino acids. Germline loops: CDR1 SGHTA, CDR2 FQGNSA. CDR3 in DNA: TGTGCCAGCAGCGAAGGAGGACCCCTCTTTCAACAGTACTTC. Translating it yields CASSEGGPLFQQYF.

About this clonotype itself: The CDR3 does not end in the conserved phenylalanine or tryptophan, so this is likely a read error. The CDR3 nucleotides are TGTGCCAGCGGCTTAGCCCTACAGTTAGGTTCCTACGAGCAGTACCTC. Translation gives CASGLALQLGSYEQYL. The rearrangement links TRBV11-2 to TRBJ2-7; no reliable D call. CDR1 SGHAT and CDR2 FQNNGV come from the germline V gene. This CDR3 region has 16 residues.

This clonotype occurred many times. The chain combines TRBV6-1 with TRBJ1-6, with 8 positions matching TRBD1. The CDR3 is 15 residues long. CDR1 is MNHNS and CDR2 is SASEGT in the germline V gene. V was pared by 3 bases and J by 10 bases, with 8 bases of the junction left unmatched. Here the CDR3 DNA reads TGTGCCAGCAGTGACTCGACAGGGGAGGGCTCACCCCTCCACTTT. Translated: CASSDSTGEGSPLHF.

This clonotype was recorded a few times. This chain joins TRBV20-1 and TRBJ2-7, with a possible D match to TRBD1 (5 bases). Looked up from germline, CDR1 is DFQATT and CDR2 is SNEGSKA (reference sequence). V was clipped by 3 bases and J by 0 bases, with 15 bases between them. The CDR3 has 15 amino acids. CDR3 coding DNA: TGCAGTGCTAGTATGGCGGCAGGGATCTCCTACGAGCAGTACTTC. The encoded protein is CSASMAAGISYEQYF.

This chain connects TRBV5-6 to TRBJ1-1; TRBD1 aligns across 9 bases. The CDR3 contains 14 residues. Unmatched junction bases numbered 4, after V lost 4 bases and J lost 3 bases. Per the germline V gene, CDR1 is SGHDT and CDR2 is YYEEEE. The CDR3 reads CASSRTGDDTEAFF. The CDR3 DNA reads TGTGCCAGCAGCAGGACAGGGGATGACACTGAAGCTTTCTTT.

The rearrangement joins TRBV6-5 to TRBJ2-7, with TRBD1 matching 9 bases. J was trimmed by 6 bases and V by 6 bases; bases with no gene match: 9. Germline assignment: CDR1 MNHEY and CDR2 SVGAGI. The CDR3 loop spans 14 amino acids. This CDR3 is CASRIITGGSEQYF. The CDR3 DNA is TGTGCCAGCAGGATTATTACAGGGGGCTCCGAGCAGTACTTC.

V usage is TRBV2 and J usage is TRBJ1-2; no clear D gene. This CDR3 has 13 amino acids. Germline lookup yields CDR1 SNHLY and CDR2 FYNNEI. CDR3 protein: CARDLGVNYGYTF. In nucleotides, the CDR3 is TGTGCTAGAGATCTCGGGGTAAACTATGGCTACACCTTC. Drawing the rest from reference TRBV2 and TRBJ1-2, the complete variable domain is EPEVTQTPSHQVTQMGQEVILRCVPISNHLYFYWYRQILGQKVEFLVSFYNNEISEKSEIFDDQFSVERPDGSNFTLKIRSTKLEDSAMYFCARDLGVNYGYTFGSGTRLTVV.

In regard to this clonotype: The junction shows a germline mismatch at one end, possibly a read error. The chain joins TRBV6-5 to TRBJ1-1; perhaps TRBD1 as D (5 bases). In germline, CDR1 is MNHEY, CDR2 SVGAGI. This CDR3 region has 14 residues. CDR3 DNA sequence: TGTGCCAGCAGCGGGACCACACCCCGCGCTGAAGCCTTCTTT. Protein product: CASSGTTPRAEAFF.

This clonotype was counted at least ten times. The V call is TRBV29-1, the J call TRBJ1-6, with no clear D. V was clipped by 5 bases and J by 4 bases, with 12 bases between them. Germline loops: CDR1 SQVTM, CDR2 ANQGSEA. This CDR3 comprises 14 residues. The CDR3 coding sequence is TGCAGCGTTACGACCGGGAAGTATAATTCACCCCTCCACTTT. Translation: CSVTTGKYNSPLHF.

The rearrangement uses TRBV7-9 and TRBJ1-6, with 8 nucleotides matching TRBD1. Germline V gene lookup returns CDR1 SEHNR and CDR2 FQNEAQ (reference sequence). The J segment lost 11 bases and the V segment lost 5 bases, leaving 2 bases of the junction unmatched. This CDR3 is built from 12 residues. The CDR3 sequence is CASSETGAPLHF. As DNA, the CDR3 is TGTGCCAGCAGCGAGACAGGGGCACCCCTCCACTTT.